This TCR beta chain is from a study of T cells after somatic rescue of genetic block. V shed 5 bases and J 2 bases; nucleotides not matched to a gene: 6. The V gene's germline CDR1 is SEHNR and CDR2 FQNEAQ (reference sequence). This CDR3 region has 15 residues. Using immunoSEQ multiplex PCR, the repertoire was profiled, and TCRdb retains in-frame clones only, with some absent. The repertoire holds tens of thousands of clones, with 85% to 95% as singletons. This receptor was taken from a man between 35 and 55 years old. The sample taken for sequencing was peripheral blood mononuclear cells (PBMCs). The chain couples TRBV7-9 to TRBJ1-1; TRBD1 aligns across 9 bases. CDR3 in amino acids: CASSLGQGTNTEAFF. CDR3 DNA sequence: TGTGCCAGCAGCCTCGGACAGGGGACAAACACTGAAGCTTTCTTT.